Many counts were recorded for the clone carrying this TCR beta chain. These data come from a study of T-cell reconstitution after alpha-beta-depleted transplantation in children. This sample's TCRbeta library carried unique molecular identifier barcodes. From the PCR reads, TCRdb called clonotypes with MiXCR, one entry per CDR3 protein. The repertoire includes 200,000 to 300,000 distinct CDR3 sequences, around 12% of them detected once, and over 2% sits in the top ten. The ends were cut back, 2 bases at V and 4 bases at J, with 7 bases in the middle. CDR3 length: 13 amino acids. The V call is TRBV12-3 or TRBV12-4, the J call TRBJ2-3; the D is unclear. The source is a human donor who donated a stem cell graft to a child with acute lymphoblastic leukemia. The sample was PBMCs from the stem cell graft donor, taken from the stem cell graft. The CDR3 region is CASSLLVSDTQYF. CDR3 nucleotide sequence: TGTGCCAGCAGTTTACTAGTCTCAGATACGCAGTATTTT.